These 5 T cell receptor beta chains were all obtained from the same sample, sequenced in a study of blood T cells in healthy people across ages. A sample-barcoded 5' primer and a J-beta primer mix were used in a second PCR of roughly 7 to 12 cycles. TCRdb re-analysed the 5' RACE reads in MiXCR, keeping a single row per CDR3 protein. The sample consists of over a million distinct CDR3 sequences, 42% of them appearing once. Specimen: blood. The receptors shown here come from a woman aged 18-29 years in good health.

This clonotype was seen only a few times. V is TRBV15 and J is TRBJ1-1, with 7 bases that match TRBD1. CDR3 length equals 15 residues. The trim removed 1 base at V and 7 bases at J, leaving 9 bases unmatched. Per the germline V gene, CDR1 is LNHNV and CDR2 is YYDKDF (reference sequence). CDR3 protein: CATSRATGEIGEAFF. The CDR3 coding sequence is TGTGCCACCAGCAGAGCAACAGGGGAAATCGGTGAAGCTTTCTTT.

The genes are TRBV15 and TRBJ2-1; TRBD2 is a possible D gene (6 bases). This CDR3 comprises 16 residues. Germline V gene sequence: CDR1 LNHNV, CDR2 YYDKDF (reference sequence). Trimming took off 0 bases at V and 2 bases at J, with 11 bases between the two ends. DNA for the CDR3: TGTGCCACCAGCAGAGAGACTAGGTGGACCTACAATGAGCAGTTCTTC. It codes for CATSRETRWTYNEQFF.

V and J are TRBV28 and TRBJ2-5; possible D gene TRBD1, 6 bases. Matching the DNA end better, TRBJ2-1 makes the J call doubtful. The germline gives CDR1 MDHEN, CDR2 SYDVKM. The CDR3 has 14 residues. CDR3: CASRLGTFQETQFF. The CDR3 DNA reads TGTGCCAGCAGACTCGGGACATTTCAAGAGACCCAGTTCTTC.

This clonotype was picked up a small number of times. The chain carries TRBV12-3 or TRBV12-4 and TRBJ2-1, with a weak D call TRBD2 (6 bases). This CDR3 region has 16 residues. The germline V and J ends were trimmed by 6 bases and 0 bases, with 15 bases remaining between them. CDR3 sequence: CASRLPRGNSYNEQFF. The CDR3 nucleotides read TGTGCCAGCAGACTGCCGCGGGGAAACTCCTACAATGAGCAGTTCTTC.

This chain uses TRBV30 with TRBJ2-1, with D perhaps matching TRBD1 (5 bases). The CDR3 length is 15 residues. V lost 4 bases and J lost 1, with 14 bases in between. Germline values: CDR1 GTSNPN, CDR2 SVGIG (reference sequence). The CDR3 DNA follows: TGTGCCTGGAAATTTCAGGGTGCGTCCTACAATGAGCAGTTCTTC. Protein sequence: CAWKFQGASYNEQFF.